This TCR beta chain was sequenced for a study of T cell responses to AZD1222 COVID-19 vaccine. In the study overall: Second-dose intervals of approximately 4 or approximately 12 weeks were pooled.

Germline values: CDR1 MNHNY, CDR2 SVGAGI (reference sequence). The CDR3 sequence is 15 residues long. V was clipped by 3 bases and J by 4 bases, with 13 bases between them. Overall study results and limits: Across the whole spike, CD4 TCRs peaked at regions 160-218 and 743-854.

Clones were sequenced by immunoSEQ multiplex PCR, and TCRdb holds only the in-frame ones, with some missing. Among about 130,000 clones listed, under 90% were seen once. A single count supports this clone. What it recognizes is unknown. The chain is built from TRBV6-6 and TRBJ1-5; a possible D gene is TRBD1 (5 bases). The sequence came from an adult in good health. Sample: peripheral blood, taken on day 0 of AZD1222 vaccination. The CDR3 is CASSYMTERNQPQHF. The CDR3 nucleotides are TGTGCCAGCAGTTATATGACAGAAAGGAATCAGCCCCAGCATTTT.